A selection of T cell receptor beta chains follows, all from one sample in a study of T cell repertoires in cytomegalovirus infection. Each CDR3 protein gets one entry after TCRdb re-called the reads with MiXCR. This table holds around 900,000 distinct CDR3 sequences, roughly 31% found once. For these TCRs, the target antigens are not known. The sample in question was cultured CD8+ T cells from PBMCs, obtained from culture after CMV antigen stimulation. These receptors came from a human donor in good health (CMV status not recorded). Some clones in this sample may be carry-over from other donors' samples. CDR3s include the opening cysteine and the closing phenylalanine or tryptophan. The order of the fields is J gene, D gene, clone size, CDR3 length, V gene, CDR3 DNA, CDR3 protein. The D gene is left open where the match is weak. Clone size is given for some rows only: seen once, a few or many times, or a class if the clone is expanded.

TRBJ1-2	TRBD1	-	15	TRBV9	TGTGCCAGCGGGGACAGGAGGATAGCCAACTATGGCTACACCTTC	CASGDRRIANYGYTF
TRBJ1-1	-	-	14	TRBV29-1	TGCAGCGTTGCCTGGGACACCTTGAACACTGAAGCTTTCTTT	CSVAWDTLNTEAFF
TRBJ2-1	-	many	15	TRBV6-2/TRBV6-3	TGTGCCAGCAGTTACTCAGGGGTCTCCTACAATGAGCAGTTCTTC	CASSYSGVSYNEQFF
TRBJ2-7	TRBD1	-	11	TRBV10-2	TGCGCCAGCGGGGGACAGGGCGAGCAGTACTTC	CASGGQGEQYF
TRBJ2-1	-	-	13	TRBV10-3	TGTGCCATCAGTGAGGGGCTAGCCGGCGAGCAGTTCTTC	CAISEGLAGEQFF
TRBJ2-5	-	few	14	TRBV6-5	TGTGCCAGCAGCACCGAACAGACTGAAGAGACCCAGTACTTC	CASSTEQTEETQYF
TRBJ2-5	-	few	11	TRBV6-2/TRBV6-3	TGTGCCAGCAGTCAACGTAGGACCCAGTACTTC	CASSQRRTQYF
TRBJ2-7	-	-	16	TRBV7-9	TGTGCCAGCAGCTCGTTAGAGGGGGAGAGCTCCTACGAGCAGTACTTC	CASSSLEGESSYEQYF
TRBJ2-7	-	-	14	TRBV12-3/TRBV12-4	TGTGCCAGCAGTTTGTACAGAGGAGACTACGAGCAGTACTTC	CASSLYRGDYEQYF
TRBJ2-1	TRBD2	few	15	TRBV27	TGTGCCAGCTGTCCGGGGACTACCCCTAAACATGAGCAGTTCTTC	CASCPGTTPKHEQFF
TRBJ2-2	TRBD1	few	15	TRBV7-6	TGTGCCAGCAGCTTAGCTTACAGGGGAACCGGGGAGCTGTTTTTT	CASSLAYRGTGELFF
TRBJ1-1	-	many	15	TRBV12-3/TRBV12-4	TGTGCCAGCAGTTACGTCTGGGGGGAGAACACTGAAGCTTTCTTT	CASSYVWGENTEAFF
TRBJ2-4	-	many	13	TRBV7-2	TGTGCCAGCAGCCCCAACCCGACATATATTCAGTACTTC	CASSPNPTYIQYF
TRBJ1-2	TRBD1	-	16	TRBV5-4	TGTGCCAGCAGCAAAGCCGGGACAGGGTTTAGCTATGGCTACACCTTC	CASSKAGTGFSYGYTF
TRBJ2-3	TRBD2	-	19	TRBV7-6	TGTGTCAGCAGCCCGAGACTAGCGGGGGGGTTGTACGGCACAGATACGCAGTATTTT	CVSSPRLAGGLYGTDTQYF
TRBJ2-5	TRBD2	-	18	TRBV15	TGTGCCACCAGCAGAGATCCGGGGGGGCCGCTTTCTCAAGAGACCCAGTACTTC	CATSRDPGGPLSQETQYF
TRBJ1-6	-	-	14	TRBV25-1	TGTGCCAGCACACCGGGCGGTGTATTTTCATCCCTCCACTTT	CASTPGGVFSSLHF
TRBJ2-7	TRBD1	-	14	TRBV27	TGTGCCAGCAGTCCCTACAGGGGGGACCACGAGCAGTACTTC	CASSPYRGDHEQYF
TRBJ2-1	TRBD2	many	15	TRBV5-1	TGCGCCAGCAGCCAAGGTGGGGGACTAGTGGGTGAGCAGTTCTTC	CASSQGGGLVGEQFF
TRBJ1-5	TRBD1	-	17	TRBV27	TGTGCCAGCAGTCCTCGGACAGGGCTCTATAGCAATCAGCCCCAGCATTTT	CASSPRTGLYSNQPQHF
TRBJ1-1	-	many	15	TRBV19	TGTGCCAGTAGTATAGAATTATCCATGAACACTGAAGCTTTCTTT	CASSIELSMNTEAFF
TRBJ2-1	-	-	14	TRBV19	TGTGCCAGCTCACTAGCTGCTGTTTACAATGAGCAGTTCTTC	CASSLAAVYNEQFF
TRBJ1-2	-	few	14	TRBV7-9	TGTGCCAGCAGCCCTACCCGCGGGGAGGTTGGCTACACCTTC	CASSPTRGEVGYTF
TRBJ2-1	TRBD2	many	18	TRBV7-8	TGTGCCAGCAGCCTGGGCTACGCTAGCGGGGGGCAGTACAATGAGCAGTTCTTC	CASSLGYASGGQYNEQFF
TRBJ1-4	-	-	15	TRBV7-2	TGTACCAGCAGCCCCTTGGCGGGGTGGTGGGAAAAACTGTTTTTT	CTSSPLAGWWEKLFF
TRBJ1-5	-	few	18	TRBV7-2	TGTGCCAGCAGCTCCCCTGAGGGGGATTGGGATAGCAATCAGCCCCAGCATTTT	CASSSPEGDWDSNQPQHF
TRBJ1-2	TRBD1	-	13	TRBV19	TGTGCCAGTAAGGGACAGGGCATCTATGGCTACACCTTC	CASKGQGIYGYTF
TRBJ1-1	-	-	15	TRBV4-1	TGCGCCAGCAGCCTAAGAGGAACACTGAACACTGAAGCTTTCTTT	CASSLRGTLNTEAFF
TRBJ2-3	-	few	15	TRBV7-6	TGTGCCAGCAGCTTACGGGGGTTTAACACAGATACGCAGTATTTT	CASSLRGFNTDTQYF
TRBJ1-3	-	few	13	TRBV4-1	TGCGCCAGCAGCCAATATGGGGGAAACACCATATATTTT	CASSQYGGNTIYF
TRBJ1-3	-	few	15	TRBV5-5	TGTGCCAGCAGCTCGACAAGCGGGTCTGGAAACACCATATATTTT	CASSSTSGSGNTIYF
TRBJ2-3	-	-	16	TRBV24-1	TGTGCCACCAGTGACAGGGGACTCGCGGCACTGGATACGCAGTATTTT	CATSDRGLAALDTQYF
TRBJ2-5	TRBD1	-	13	TRBV29-1	TGCAGCGTACCGACAGGGGTCCAAGAGACCCAGTACTTC	CSVPTGVQETQYF
TRBJ2-1	TRBD2	-	16	TRBV7-9	TGTGCCAGCAGCGCTTCTAGCGGGCCCTCCTACAATGAGCAGTTCTTC	CASSASSGPSYNEQFF
TRBJ2-2	TRBD1	-	16	TRBV7-6	TGTGCCAGCAGCTCCCTAGGGGGCCTCAACACCAGGGAGCTGTTTTTT	CASSSLGGLNTRELFF
TRBJ2-7	TRBD1	few	15	TRBV5-1	TGCGCCAGCAGCTTGAGCCGGACAGGGGCCTTGGAGCAGTACTTC	CASSLSRTGALEQYF
TRBJ1-4	-	few	11	TRBV7-2	TGCCCCCGGGGATCTAATGAAAAACTGTTTTTT	CPRGSNEKLFF
TRBJ2-5	TRBD1	few	15	TRBV7-9	TGTGCCAGCAGCCCGAGGGGACAGGGGAGAGAGACCCAGTACTTC	CASSPRGQGRETQYF
TRBJ1-2	TRBD1	-	14	TRBV5-5	TGTGCCAGCAGCTACGGGACAGGGTTTGGTGGCTACACCTTC	CASSYGTGFGGYTF